A single sample gave rise to the 23 T cell receptor beta chains below, sequenced in a study of T cells in women clearing cervical HPV infection. Only in-frame clones appear in the TCRdb table, and some are missing; sequencing was by immunoSEQ multiplex PCR. The specimen's table records about 30,000 clones. Sequenced: blood buffy coat. These receptors originate from a woman between 18 and 75 years old with a cervical HPV16 infection that either progressed to CIN3+ or cleared (not recorded which).

Comments on this clone: The read halts 3 residues ahead of the CDR3 end, with the missing end drawn from the germline J gene. The V and J genes are TRBV19 and TRBJ1-1, with D unresolved. This CDR3 comprises 13 residues. Trimming stripped 4 bases from V and 1 base from J, with 7 bases between. Germline V gene sequence: CDR1 LNHDA, CDR2 SQIVND (reference sequence). The CDR3 DNA, read in part, is TGTGCCAGTAGTACCCCCCGGAACACTGAA. This encodes CASSTPRNTE. The entire CDR3 protein reads CASSTPRNTEAFF.

With respect to this clone: The CDR3 end is not reached by the read, which stops 3 residues before it; the germline J gene fills it in. This rearrangement joins TRBV20-1 to TRBJ2-5; unclear D gene. This CDR3 is 12 amino acids long. V was trimmed by 1 base and J by 6 bases, leaving 9 bases between them. The germline CDR1 and CDR2 sequences are DFQATT and SNEGSKA (reference sequence). Partial CDR3 DNA: TGCAGTGCTAGAGTGGGCAGTCAGACC. Protein product: CSARVGSQT. The full-length CDR3 reads as CSARVGSQTQYF.

Notes on this clone: The read halts 3 residues ahead of the CDR3 end, with the missing end drawn from the germline J gene. This chain connects TRBV5-6 to TRBJ2-5; the match to TRBD2 covers 7 bases. The CDR3 loop spans 13 amino acids. Per the germline V gene, CDR1 is SGHDT and CDR2 is YYEEEE. J gave up 2 bases and V 4 bases, and 2 bases lay outside the gene matches. The CDR3 loop reads CASSPGGQETQYF. The sequenced CDR3 bases are TGTGCCAGCAGCCCGGGGGGACAAGAGACC.

A word on this clone: The read ends 3 residues before the CDR3 terminus; that terminus is restored from the germline J gene. The chain recombines TRBV2 with TRBJ1-6; D gene unclear. CDR1 is SNHLY, CDR2 FYNNEI, per germline. CDR3 length equals 12 residues. Between the trimmed V and J ends, which lost 6 bases and 6 bases, there was a span of 6 bases. Incomplete CDR3 DNA: TGTGCCAGCAGGGTCAGTAATTCACCC. The encoded protein is CASRVSNSP. In full, the CDR3 is CASRVSNSPLHF. Drawing the rest from reference TRBV2 and TRBJ1-6, the complete variable domain is EPEVTQTPSHQVTQMGQEVILRCVPISNHLYFYWYRQILGQKVEFLVSFYNNEISEKSEIFDDQFSVERPDGSNFTLKIRSTKLEDSAMYFCASRVSNSPLHFGNGTRLTVT.

A remark on this clone: The read finishes 3 residues shy of the CDR3 end, and the germline J gene is used to complete it. The chain has TRBV20-1 and TRBJ1-5; 7 nucleotides line up with TRBD1. The CDR3 totals 13 residues. Germline V gene lookup returns CDR1 DFQATT and CDR2 SNEGSKA (reference sequence). V was pared by 6 bases and J by 7 bases, with 9 bases of the junction left unmatched. The part of the CDR3 DNA that was read is TGCAGTGCCAAGGACAGGCCCGGGCAGCCC. Amino acid sequence: CSAKDRPGQP. The full-length CDR3 reads as CSAKDRPGQPQHF.

To note about this clone: Read coverage stops 3 residues before the CDR3 terminus; the germline J gene supplies the remainder. The rearrangement links TRBV7-9 to TRBJ2-5; D unresolved. The CDR3 has 15 residues. CDR1 is SEHNR and CDR2 is FQNEAQ in the germline V gene (reference sequence). Trimming left V 1 base short and J 1 base short, with 10 bases between. The covered CDR3 bases are TGTGCCAGCAGCTTAGGCCAACTAATCCAAGAGACC. Encoded protein: CASSLGQLIQET. The full CDR3 protein reads CASSLGQLIQETQYF.

With regard to this clone: With the read ending 3 residues before the CDR3 end, the germline J gene is used to fill in that end. The gene calls are TRBV5-1 and TRBJ2-5; D might be TRBD2 (6 bases). V lost 4 bases and J lost 5, with 15 bases in between. This CDR3 contains 14 residues. Germline-derived CDR1 and CDR2 are SGHRS and YFSETQ. The CDR3 region is CASSPAAAGETQYF. CDR3 DNA, as far as it was read: TGCGCCAGCAGCCCAGCGGCTGCGGGGGAGACC.

Concerning this clone itself: From the germline J gene comes the end of the CDR3, since the read stops 3 residues before it. The chain joins TRBV20-1 to TRBJ1-2; D remains ambiguous. CDR3 length equals 14 residues. CDR1 and CDR2 from the germline V gene are DFQATT and SNEGSKA (reference sequence). With 0 bases removed from V and 4 bases from J, the gap between germline ends came to 12 bases. The CDR3 reads CSARDPGRGYGYTF. Incomplete CDR3 DNA: TGCAGTGCTAGAGATCCAGGTCGAGGCTATGGC.

As to this clone: An end of the junction differs from the germline gene, which may be a read error. The read terminates 3 residues ahead of where the CDR3 ends, so the germline J gene completes it. Other nucleotide sequences from this sample produce the same CDR3. The chain combines TRBV13 with TRBJ1-3, with a possible D match to TRBD1 (5 bases). Germline assignment: CDR1 PRHDT and CDR2 FYEKMQ (reference sequence). The CDR3 runs 16 residues. The part of the CDR3 DNA that was read is TGTGCCAGCAGCTTAGTCGCACAGGCTGCTGGAAACACG. This gives the protein CASSLVAQAAGNT. In full, the CDR3 reads CASSLVAQAAGNTIYF.

On this clone: The read gets to within 3 residues of the CDR3 end, and the germline J gene fills in the rest. The chain joins TRBV6-2 or TRBV6-3 to TRBJ2-1; 11 bases are a match to TRBD2. Germline values: CDR1 MNHEY, CDR2 SVGEGT. The CDR3 consists of 15 residues. Trimming took 6 bases from V and 3 from J; bases not matched to a gene: 4. The sequenced CDR3 bases are TGTGCCAGCAGCAGACTAGCGGGGTTCTACAATGAG. The encoded protein is CASSRLAGFYNE. The entire CDR3 protein is CASSRLAGFYNEQFF.

Remarks on this clone: The CDR3 end is not reached by the read, which stops 3 residues before it; the germline J gene fills it in. The genes are TRBV20-1 and TRBJ2-3; 9 bases align to TRBD1. The CDR3 has 14 residues. Per germline, CDR1 DFQATT and CDR2 SNEGSKA (reference sequence). The CDR3 spells CSAYPGTGTGTQYF. The sequenced part of the CDR3 DNA is TGCAGTGCTTACCCCGGGACAGGGACCGGGACG.

A remark on this clone: The CDR3 extends 3 residues past the end of the read, so its final part is completed from the germline J gene. V usage is TRBV5-1 and J usage is TRBJ2-5; TRBD2 aligns across 7 bases. CDR1 is SGHRS and CDR2 is YFSETQ in the germline V gene. The CDR3 extends over 14 amino acids. With 5 bases clipped from V and 3 bases from J, the junction kept 7 bases outside the gene matches. Here the CDR3 reads CASSGASGEETQYF. The DNA read from the CDR3 is TGCGCCAGCAGTGGGGCTAGCGGAGAAGAGACC.

For this clone: The read ends 3 residues before the CDR3 terminus; that terminus is restored from the germline J gene. The J gene is TRBJ1-1, the V gene TRBV12-3 or TRBV12-4; tentative D call: TRBD1 (5 bases). The CDR3 loop spans 12 amino acids. The V and J ends lost 1 base and 6 bases respectively, with 6 bases between them. The CDR3 protein is CASSLVGPEAFF. Incomplete CDR3 DNA: TGTGCCAGCAGTTTAGTGGGGCCTGAA.

In the case of this clone: Read coverage stops 3 residues before the CDR3 terminus; the germline J gene supplies the remainder. The chain couples TRBV19 to TRBJ1-1; D ambiguous. Germline values: CDR1 LNHDA, CDR2 SQIVND (reference sequence). With 3 bases removed from V and 1 base from J, the gap between germline ends came to 6 bases. CDR3 size: 13 residues. The sequenced CDR3 bases are TGTGCCAGTAGTATCAGCGAGAACACTGAA. It encodes CASSISENTE. The complete CDR3 protein is CASSISENTEAFF.

The sequenced part of the CDR3 DNA is TGTGCCAGCAGTTGGGGACAGGCAGGGCAGCCC. Its translation is CASSWGQAGQP. The entire CDR3 is CASSWGQAGQPQHF. The chain couples TRBV2 to TRBJ1-5; the match to TRBD1 covers 8 bases. With the read ending 3 residues before the CDR3 end, the germline J gene is used to fill in that end. Germline V gives CDR1 SNHLY, CDR2 FYNNEI. Trimming took 5 bases from V and 7 from J; bases not matched to a gene: 7. CDR3 size: 14 residues.

For this clone: With the read ending 3 residues before the CDR3 end, the germline J gene is used to fill in that end. The V gene is TRBV6-1, the J gene TRBJ2-2; 10 positions agree with TRBD1. This CDR3 contains 13 residues. The germline gives CDR1 MNHNS, CDR2 SASEGT. CDR3 residues: CASSVGQGEKLFF. The covered CDR3 bases are TGTGCCAGCAGTGTCGGACAGGGGGAAAAG.

Worth noting for this clone: The read ends 3 residues early relative to the CDR3; the germline J gene fills the gap. V and J are TRBV5-4 and TRBJ2-2; D not resolved. Trimming removed 5 bases from V and 5 bases from J, with 16 bases in between. The CDR3 has 15 amino acids. Germline lookup yields CDR1 SGHNT and CDR2 YYREEE (reference sequence). The CDR3 sequence is CASRYTTGGTGELFF. The covered CDR3 bases are TGTGCCAGCAGATATACCACCGGCGGTACCGGGGAG.

On this clone: The sequence runs out 3 residues before the end of the CDR3; the remainder is reconstructed from the germline J gene. This chain uses TRBV11-3 with TRBJ2-3; a weak D match, TRBD1 (7 bases). The CDR3 is 14 amino acids. Germline V gives CDR1 SGHNT, CDR2 YENEEA. Trimming took 9 bases from V and 2 from J, leaving 15 bases between them. The part of the CDR3 DNA that was read is TGTGCCAGTAGCCAGGGGGGATCCACAGATACG. The encoded protein is CASSQGGSTDT. The whole CDR3 region reads CASSQGGSTDTQYF.

The CDR3 DNA, read in part, is TGTGCCAGCAGTGAGGGACATAATAGCAATCAGCCG. Its translation: CASSEGHNSNQP. The complete CDR3 reads CASSEGHNSNQPQYF. This chain uses TRBV2 with TRBJ2-3, with D possibly TRBD1 on 6 matching bases. The CDR3 extends 3 residues past the end of the read, so its final part is completed from the germline J gene. Germline values: CDR1 SNHLY, CDR2 FYNNEI. The CDR3 spans 15 residues. The complete variable domain, with remaining parts taken from reference TRBV2 and TRBJ2-3, reads EPEVTQTPSHQVTQMGQEVILRCVPISNHLYFYWYRQILGQKVEFLVSFYNNEISEKSEIFDDQFSVERPDGSNFTLKIRSTKLEDSAMYFCASSEGHNSNQPQYFGPGTRLTVL.

A note on this clone: The read ends 3 residues early relative to the CDR3; the germline J gene fills the gap. V and J are TRBV7-2 and TRBJ2-1, with D unclear. Germline CDR1 and CDR2: SGHTA and FQGNSA. Trimming removed 4 bases from V and 0 bases from J, with 4 bases in between. The CDR3 has 13 amino acids. CDR3 DNA (partial): TGTGCCAGCAGCTCCGGCTCCTACAATGAG. The encoded protein is CASSSGSYNE. The full CDR3 is CASSSGSYNEQFF. The whole variable domain, filled in from reference TRBV7-2 and TRBJ2-1, reads GAGVSQSPSNKVTEKGKDVELRCDPISGHTALYWYRQSLGQGLEFLIYFQGNSAPDKSGLPSDRFSAERTGGSVSTLTIQRTQQEDSAVYLCASSSGSYNEQFFGPGTRLTVL.

On this clone: The read finishes 3 residues shy of the CDR3 end, and the germline J gene is used to complete it. This rearrangement joins TRBV7-9 to TRBJ2-4; tentatively, D is TRBD1 (6 bases). Per germline, CDR1 SEHNR and CDR2 FQNEAQ (reference sequence). CDR3 length: 13 residues. The CDR3 spells CASSLQGSYGQYF. The sequenced CDR3 bases are TGTGCCAGCAGCTTACAGGGGAGCTATGGT.

With respect to this clone: The sequence runs out 3 residues before the end of the CDR3; the remainder is reconstructed from the germline J gene. The chain couples TRBV18 to TRBJ1-5; D is unclear. Trimming cost V 3 bases and J 4 bases, with 7 bases left between them. The CDR3 totals 13 residues. CDR1 and CDR2 from the germline V gene are KGHSH and LQKENI. The DNA read from the CDR3 is TGTGCCAGCTCACCGCGAGCTAATCAGCCC. Residues: CASSPRANQP. The whole CDR3 protein reads CASSPRANQPQHF.

Points on this clone: Sequencing ends 3 residues short of the CDR3 end; the germline J gene provides the rest. The chain has TRBV5-4 and TRBJ1-6; 10 bases agree with TRBD1. Germline assignment: CDR1 SGHNT and CDR2 YYREEE (reference sequence). With V trimmed by 0 bases and J by 8 bases, 2 bases remained unmatched. This CDR3 region has 15 residues. The covered CDR3 bases are TGTGCCAGCAGCTTGGTGGACAGGGGGGATTCACCC. It specifies CASSLVDRGDSP. The whole CDR3 protein reads CASSLVDRGDSPLHF.